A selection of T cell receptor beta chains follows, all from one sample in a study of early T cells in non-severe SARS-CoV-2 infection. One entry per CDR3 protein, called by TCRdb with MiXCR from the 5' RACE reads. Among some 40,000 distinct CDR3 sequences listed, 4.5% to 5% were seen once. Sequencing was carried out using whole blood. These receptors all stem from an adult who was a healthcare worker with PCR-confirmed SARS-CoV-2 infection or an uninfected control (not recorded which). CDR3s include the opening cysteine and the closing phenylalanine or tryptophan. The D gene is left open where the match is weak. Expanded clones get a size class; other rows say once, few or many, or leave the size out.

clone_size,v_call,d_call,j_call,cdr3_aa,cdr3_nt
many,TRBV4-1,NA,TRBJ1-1,CASSRGGGDAFF,TGCGCCAGCAGCCGGGGCGGGGGAGATGCTTTCTTT
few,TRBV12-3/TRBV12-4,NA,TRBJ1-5,CASSPSGSNQPQHF,TGTGCCAGCAGTCCGTCTGGGAGCAATCAGCCCCAGCATTTT
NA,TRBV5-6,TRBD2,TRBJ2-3,CASSRGLAGGYTDTQYF,TGTGCCAGCAGCCGGGGACTAGCGGGAGGGTACACAGATACGCAGTATTTT
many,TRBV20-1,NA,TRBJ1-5,CSATGWSQPQHF,TGCAGTGCTACAGGGTGGAGTCAGCCCCAGCATTTT
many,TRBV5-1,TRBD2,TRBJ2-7,CASSLVWSGSSYEQYF,TGCGCCAGCAGCTTGGTGTGGAGCGGGAGTAGCTACGAGCAGTACTTC
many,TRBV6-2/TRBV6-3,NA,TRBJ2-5,CASSYSVGTQYF,TGTGCCAGCAGTTACTCGGTCGGGACCCAGTACTTC
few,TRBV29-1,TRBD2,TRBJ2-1,CSGRLAGPYNEQFF,TGCAGCGGCCGACTAGCGGGGCCCTACAATGAGCAGTTCTTC
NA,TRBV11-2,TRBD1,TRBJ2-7,CASSRPGTGVREQYF,TGTGCCAGCAGCCGTCCCGGGACAGGGGTTCGAGAGCAGTACTTC
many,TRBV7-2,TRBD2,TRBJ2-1,CASSLVRLAVYNEQFF,TGTGCCAGCAGCTTAGTCCGACTAGCGGTTTACAATGAGCAGTTCTTC
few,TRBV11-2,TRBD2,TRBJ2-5,CASSPGTSGRAHQETQYF,TGTGCCAGCAGCCCCGGGACTAGCGGGAGGGCCCACCAAGAGACCCAGTACTTC
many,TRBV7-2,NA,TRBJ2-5,CASSLVNGEETQYF,TGTGCCAGCAGCTTAGTTAATGGGGAAGAGACCCAGTACTTC
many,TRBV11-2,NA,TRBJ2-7,CASSARDGSYEQYF,TGTGCCAGCAGCGCTCGGGACGGGTCCTACGAGCAGTACTTC
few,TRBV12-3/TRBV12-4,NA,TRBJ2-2,CASSLRETGELFF,TGTGCCAGCAGTTTGAGGGAAACCGGGGAGCTGTTTTTT
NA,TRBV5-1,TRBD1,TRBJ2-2,CASSLKYRGNTGELFF,TGCGCCAGCAGCCTGAAGTACAGGGGGAACACCGGGGAGCTGTTTTTT
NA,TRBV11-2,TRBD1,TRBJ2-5,CASTLGRGLETQYF,TGTGCCAGCACCCTGGGCAGGGGGCTAGAGACCCAGTACTTC
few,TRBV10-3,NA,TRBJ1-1,CAIRVGETEAFF,TGTGCCATCAGGGTGGGGGAAACTGAAGCTTTCTTT
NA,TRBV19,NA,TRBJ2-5,CASSTRNSYQETQYF,TGTGCCAGTAGTACTAGAAACTCGTACCAAGAGACCCAGTACTTC